The 32 T cell receptor beta chains listed next were all sequenced from one sample in a study of T cells in Graves' hyperthyroidism and ophthalmopathy. RNA transcripts yielded amplified TCR beta CDR3 regions. HTBI primers were used for first-round RT-PCR of the TCR CDR3. Via MiXCR, TCRdb re-called the multiplex PCR reads, giving one row per CDR3 protein. The sample lists a few hundred thousand distinct CDR3 sequences, about 18% occurring once. Material: blood. The receptors were sampled from a woman between 50 and 59 years old with Graves' hyperthyroidism.

There are many counts of this clonotype. The gene calls are TRBV12-3 or TRBV12-4 and TRBJ1-4; TRBD1 might be the D (5 bases). The CDR3 has 15 residues. Trimming took off 3 bases at V and 4 bases at J, with 12 bases between the two ends. CDR3 sequence (DNA): TGTGCCAGCAGTTTGGAGGGACGCCTTAATGAAAAACTGTTTTTT. It yields the protein CASSLEGRLNEKLFF.

At least ten counts were recorded for this clonotype. The chain carries TRBV7-3 and TRBJ2-3, with TRBD2 matching over 14 bases. Germline-derived CDR1 and CDR2 are SGHTA and FQGTGA. This CDR3 has 16 amino acids. V lost 5 bases, J lost 4 bases, and 5 bases stayed unmatched. The CDR3 here is CASSSMGLAGADTQYF. The CDR3 DNA follows: TGTGCCAGCAGCAGTATGGGACTAGCGGGAGCAGATACGCAGTATTTT.

This clonotype was picked up a small number of times. CDR3 in DNA: TGCGCCAGCAGCCCTGGGGGCGGGAGGCCTGAAGCTTTCTTT. As protein: CASSPGGGRPEAFF. This chain joins TRBV5-1 and TRBJ1-1, with D perhaps TRBD1 (6 bases). This CDR3 has 14 amino acids. V lost 4 bases and J lost 6, with 16 bases in between. Germline CDR1 reads SGHRS; CDR2 reads YFSETQ.

This chain links TRBV20-1 with TRBJ1-2; D is perhaps TRBD1 (6 bases). The length of the CDR3 is 13 residues. Trimming pared 3 bases from V and 8 bases from J, leaving 16 bases between. Germline CDR1 reads DFQATT; CDR2 reads SNEGSKA (reference sequence). The CDR3 spells CSARADSRGGYTF. The CDR3, as DNA: TGCAGTGCTAGGGCGGACAGCCGGGGAGGCTACACCTTC.

Here the CDR3 DNA reads TGTGCCAGCAGTTTTGGTCAGGGCGATGGCTACACCTTC. It is translated as CASSFGQGDGYTF. This chain connects TRBV6-1 to TRBJ1-2; the D gene is possibly TRBD1 (5 bases). Germline V gene sequence: CDR1 MNHNS, CDR2 SASEGT. The CDR3 runs 13 residues. V lost 5 bases to trimming and J lost 6 bases, with 13 bases between them.

In its sample, this clonotype was seen many times. The chain combines TRBV5-5 with TRBJ2-5, with no clear D. Trimming shortened V by 0 bases and J by 5 bases, and 8 bases separated the two germline ends. The CDR3 totals 13 residues. Germline V gene sequence: CDR1 SGHKS, CDR2 YYEKEE (reference sequence). The CDR3 DNA is TGTGCCAGCAGCTTGGGCGAGTGGGAGACCCAGTACTTC. It yields the protein CASSLGEWETQYF.

The sample holds a few counts of this clonotype. This chain uses TRBV20-1 with TRBJ2-1; D may be TRBD2 (5 bases). The CDR3 extends over 16 amino acids. Trimming pared 0 bases from V and 0 bases from J, leaving 12 bases between. CDR1 and CDR2 from the germline V gene are DFQATT and SNEGSKA (reference sequence). DNA of the CDR3: TGCAGTGCTAGAGAGCGAGGGCCCGGCTCCTACAATGAGCAGTTCTTC. Protein sequence: CSARERGPGSYNEQFF.

The V gene is TRBV9, the J gene TRBJ1-1, with D unclear. Looked up from germline, CDR1 is SGDLS and CDR2 is YYNGEE. This CDR3 region has 15 residues. Deletions cut 0 bases from V and 4 bases from J, with 13 bases between. CDR3 coding DNA: TGTGCCAGCAGCGTAGGGCCGGGTTGGCGCACTGAAGCTTTCTTT. It yields the protein CASSVGPGWRTEAFF. Drawing the rest from reference TRBV9 and TRBJ1-1, the complete variable domain is DSGVTQTPKHLITATGQRVTLRCSPRSGDLSVYWYQQSLDQGLQFLIQYYNGEERAKGNILERFSAQQFPDLHSELNLSSLELGDSALYFCASSVGPGWRTEAFFGQGTRLTVV.

There are many counts of this clonotype. The chain joins TRBV11-2 to TRBJ2-5, with TRBD2 matching over 14 bases. CDR3 size: 17 residues. V lost 3 bases, J lost 2 bases, and 5 bases stayed unmatched. The V gene's germline CDR1 is SGHAT and CDR2 FQNNGV. The CDR3 nucleotides read TGTGCCAGCAGCTTCCGGGGACTAGCGGGAGCACAAGAGACCCAGTACTTC. It encodes CASSFRGLAGAQETQYF.

V usage is TRBV6-1 and J usage is TRBJ2-3, with 13 nucleotides matching TRBD2. The germline V gene has CDR1 MNHNS and CDR2 SASEGT. The CDR3 is 17 amino acids. V lost 5 bases, J lost 4 bases, and 9 bases stayed unmatched. The CDR3 DNA reads as TGTGCCAGCAGTCCACTAGCGGGGGGGCCTACGGCAGATACGCAGTATTTT. This gives the protein CASSPLAGGPTADTQYF.

In its sample, this clonotype was seen a few times. The gene calls are TRBV5-1 and TRBJ2-5, with 7 bases matching TRBD1. CDR3 size: 14 residues. Trimming at V came to 4 bases and at J to 5 bases, leaving 8 bases not matched to a gene. Germline V gene sequence: CDR1 SGHRS, CDR2 YFSETQ. The CDR3 DNA reads as TGCGCCAGCAGCGCCGGACAGGCACGGGAGACCCAGTACTTC. Protein: CASSAGQARETQYF.

This clonotype was recorded at least ten times. V usage is TRBV5-1 and J usage is TRBJ2-7; D unresolved. V gave up 0 bases and J gave up 2 bases, with 15 bases separating them. This CDR3 region has 16 residues. Germline V gives CDR1 SGHRS, CDR2 YFSETQ. The CDR3 region has the DNA TGCGCCAGCAGCTTGGAATTGGGTGTTTACGCCTACGAGCAGTACTTC. Protein: CASSLELGVYAYEQYF.

The chain employs TRBV20-1 and TRBJ1-2; tentatively, D is TRBD1 (5 bases). This CDR3 comprises 14 residues. Trimming pared 2 bases from V and 8 bases from J, leaving 18 bases between. From germline, CDR1 is DFQATT and CDR2 SNEGSKA (reference sequence). Here the CDR3 reads CSARRTPLIGGYTF. The DNA for the CDR3 is TGCAGTGCTAGACGGACACCCCTAATAGGCGGCTACACCTTC.

This clonotype was counted at least ten times. The rearrangement uses TRBV2 and TRBJ2-7, with D unclear. CDR1 is SNHLY, CDR2 FYNNEI, per germline. The CDR3 totals 12 residues. V was trimmed by 4 bases and J by 0 bases, leaving 4 bases between them. The CDR3 spells CASSGSSYEQYF. The CDR3 DNA reads as TGTGCCAGCAGTGGAAGCTCCTACGAGCAGTACTTC.

The rearrangement uses TRBV5-8 and TRBJ2-7; 9 nucleotides agree with TRBD1. This CDR3 region has 15 residues. CDR1 is SGHTS, CDR2 YDEGEE, per germline. The junction had 9 bases not matched to a gene; V was cut back by 4 bases and J by 4 bases. The CDR3 is CASSLRTGDLYEQYF. CDR3 DNA sequence: TGTGCCAGCAGCCTACGGACAGGGGATCTATACGAGCAGTACTTC.

This clonotype has a handful of counts. Its ends do not fully match the called genes, so a read error is possible. This chain connects TRBV6-2 or TRBV6-3 to TRBJ1-1; a possible D gene is TRBD1 (5 bases). Germline V lookup: CDR1 MNHEY, CDR2 SVGEGT. The CDR3 sequence is 11 residues long. The CDR3 loop is CASVGRTLWLF. CDR3 nucleotide sequence: TGTGCCAGCGTGGGGCGTACCCTTTGGCTCTTT.

This clonotype was detected ten times or more. The V gene is TRBV28, the J gene TRBJ2-5; 7 bases map to TRBD1. The length of the CDR3 is 14 residues. J lost 3 bases, V lost 5 bases, and 6 bases had no gene match. Germline values: CDR1 MDHEN, CDR2 SYDVKM. CDR3: CASSPRGWEETQYF. Written as DNA, the CDR3 is TGTGCCAGCAGTCCCAGGGGGTGGGAAGAGACCCAGTACTTC.

This clonotype was seen ten or more times. V gene TRBV2 combines with J gene TRBJ1-1; 7 positions match TRBD1. Germline CDR1 SNHLY, CDR2 FYNNEI. After removal of 3 bases from V and 1 base from J, the junction contained 2 bases not matched to a gene. The CDR3 has 14 residues. The CDR3 DNA reads TGTGCCAGCAGTGAGGGGACAGCGAACACTGAAGCTTTCTTT. Its translation is CASSEGTANTEAFF.

Details on this clonotype: One base away lies a much larger clone, so this may be a sequencing read error. The chain links TRBV2 to TRBJ2-5; D call uncertain. Germline V gives CDR1 SNHLY, CDR2 FYNNEI. Trimming pared 7 bases from V and 0 bases from J, leaving 12 bases between. The CDR3 runs 14 residues. The CDR3 bases are TGTGCCAGCATCAAGGGTCGTTACCAAGAGACCCAGTACTTC. Translated, it gives CASIKGRYQETQYF.

V gene TRBV29-1 combines with J gene TRBJ2-3; 10 positions agree with TRBD2. The CDR3 is 16 amino acids. V shed 2 bases and J 0 bases; nucleotides not matched to a gene: 5. Germline V CDR1 and CDR2: SQVTM, ANQGSEA. The CDR3 spells CSVERAGGPSTDTQYF. Written as DNA, the CDR3 is TGCAGCGTTGAACGAGCGGGGGGGCCTAGCACAGATACGCAGTATTTT.

This clonotype was recorded at least ten times. V gene TRBV3-1 combines with J gene TRBJ2-5; the D call may be TRBD1 or TRBD2 (5 bases each). The CDR3 has 15 residues. Germline CDR1 LGHDT, CDR2 YNNKEL (reference sequence). V lost 1 base to trimming and J lost 2 bases, with 11 bases between them. As DNA, the CDR3 is TGTGCCAGCAGCCAAGGCCCGGGACCGCAAGAGACCCAGTACTTC. It specifies CASSQGPGPQETQYF.

This clonotype was seen a few times. The chain employs TRBV6-2 or TRBV6-3 and TRBJ2-1; possibly TRBD2 for D (5 bases). V was clipped by 6 bases and J by 2 bases, with 17 bases between them. This CDR3 has 16 residues. CDR1 and CDR2 from the germline V gene are MNHEY and SVGEGT. CDR3 coding DNA: TGTGCCAGCAGCCAAGACCGAATGACTACCTACAATGAGCAGTTCTTC. Its translation is CASSQDRMTTYNEQFF.

This clonotype was recorded many times. The chain uses TRBV11-2 and TRBJ2-1; unclear D gene. V dropped 1 base and J dropped 5 bases, with 6 bases sitting between them. Germline V gene sequence: CDR1 SGHAT, CDR2 FQNNGV. The CDR3 loop spans 13 amino acids. CDR3: CASSLGANNEQFF. DNA for the CDR3: TGTGCCAGCAGCTTAGGGGCTAACAATGAGCAGTTCTTC.

This clonotype was counted ten times or more. The rearrangement uses TRBV6-1 and TRBJ2-7, with TRBD1 as a possible D gene (5 bases). Between the trimmed V and J ends, which lost 5 bases and 6 bases, there was a span of 14 bases. Germline V gives CDR1 MNHNS, CDR2 SASEGT. The CDR3 totals 13 residues. The CDR3 DNA reads TGTGCCAGCAGTCACATAACAGGTAGCGAGCAGTACGTC. As protein: CASSHITGSEQYV.

The chain combines TRBV6-1 with TRBJ1-1; D uncertain. Looked up from germline, CDR1 is MNHNS and CDR2 is SASEGT. The CDR3 consists of 12 residues. V dropped 6 bases and J dropped 10 bases, with 15 bases sitting between them. CDR3 bases: TGTGCCAGCAGCTCGAGAACAGTCCCAGCTTTCTTT. Residues: CASSSRTVPAFF.

This clonotype appeared many times. V gene TRBV20-1 combines with J gene TRBJ2-7; unclear D gene. This CDR3 is 11 amino acids long. The V end was cut by 3 bases, the J end by 4 bases, with 7 bases between. Germline V gene data show CDR1 as DFQATT and CDR2 as SNEGSKA (reference sequence). The CDR3 DNA sequence: TGCAGTGCTAGTGGCAGTTACGAGCAGTACTTC. It is translated as CSASGSYEQYF.

This clonotype was seen more than once but under ten times. This may be a read error, as it is one base from a much larger clone. V is TRBV5-1 and J is TRBJ2-7; 10 bases map to TRBD1. The CDR3 spans 13 residues. Germline V gene data show CDR1 as SGHRS and CDR2 as YFSETQ. The CDR3 coding sequence is TGCGCCGGCAGGACAGGGGGAACCTACGAGCAGTACTTC. Amino acid sequence: CAGRTGGTYEQYF.

There are a few counts of this clonotype. V usage is TRBV5-4 and J usage is TRBJ2-5; tentative D call: TRBD1 (5 bases). V lost 4 bases to trimming and J lost 5 bases, with 18 bases between them. Germline V CDR1 and CDR2: SGHNT, YYREEE (reference sequence). This CDR3 has 15 residues. This chain's CDR3 is CASSAHQGGWETQYF. The CDR3 bases are TGTGCCAGCAGCGCGCACCAGGGCGGTTGGGAGACCCAGTACTTC. Based on the CDR3 plus reference TRBV5-4 and TRBJ2-5, the full variable domain is ETGVTQSPTHLIKTRGQQVTLRCSSQSGHNTVSWYQQALGQGPQFIFQYYREEENGRGNFPPRFSGLQFPNYSSELNVNALELDDSALYLCASSAHQGGWETQYFGPGTRLLVL.

A few counts support this clonotype. This chain joins TRBV12-3 or TRBV12-4 and TRBJ1-2; 11 bases fit TRBD1. Unmatched junction bases numbered 7, after V lost 6 bases and J lost 1 base. This CDR3 comprises 16 residues. DNA for the CDR3: TGTGCCAGCAGCTCGTCTGGGACAGGGGGTAACTATGGCTACACCTTC. This sequence encodes CASSSSGTGGNYGYTF.

A few counts support this clonotype. The rearrangement uses TRBV18 and TRBJ1-6, with D maybe TRBD1 (5 bases). The germline gives CDR1 KGHSH, CDR2 LQKENI. The CDR3 has 14 amino acids. V dropped 4 bases and J dropped 10 bases, with 14 bases sitting between them. The CDR3 here is CASSHPGHQSPLHF. Here the CDR3 DNA reads TGTGCCAGCTCACATCCCGGACACCAGTCACCCCTCCACTTT.

The rearrangement links TRBV7-2 to TRBJ2-2; D tentatively fits TRBD1 or TRBD2 (5 bases each). This CDR3 is 16 amino acids long. V lost 4 bases and J lost 4, with 16 bases in between. CDR1 and CDR2 (germline): SGHTA, FQGNSA. The CDR3 DNA reads TGTGCCAGCAGCTCCCGGGACGGACCAGCCACCGGGGAGCTGTTTTTT. Encoded protein: CASSSRDGPATGELFF.

This clonotype occurred a few times. V and J are TRBV5-6 and TRBJ1-1, with D possibly TRBD1 on 6 matching bases. Germline V lookup: CDR1 SGHDT, CDR2 YYEEEE. This CDR3 is built from 13 residues. The V gene lost 2 bases and the J gene lost 4 bases, with 9 bases spanning the gap. DNA of the CDR3: TGTGCCAGCAGCTTCTGGGGGCCCACTGAAGCTTTCTTT. Translating gives CASSFWGPTEAFF.